Below, one T cell receptor beta chain is given with its context. This table comes from immunoSEQ multiplex PCR, and its TCRdb copy is limited to in-frame clones, with some not included. The sample lists 80,000 to 90,000 clones; around 88% were seen once. Trimming took off 2 bases at V and 7 bases at J, with 6 bases between the two ends. This CDR3 region has 12 residues. These data are taken from a study of blood T cell repertoires in COVID-19. Material for sequencing was peripheral blood. V is TRBV12-3 or TRBV12-4 and J is TRBJ1-5; D remains unclear. The receptor's source is a man in his 60s with acute or convalescent COVID-19. In DNA, the CDR3 is TGTGCCAGCAGTTTAACTCAACAGCCCCAGCATTTT. This gives the protein CASSLTQQPQHF.